This TCR beta chain came from a study of cytomegalovirus exposure and HLA in healthy donors. This clone showed up just once. Antigen specificity is unknown. Germline CDR1 is MNHEY and CDR2 is SVGAGI. The V and J ends lost 7 bases and 1 base respectively, with 17 bases between them. This CDR3 spans 15 amino acids. Overall study findings and caveats: The listing of 150 to 200 TCR beta chains classed them as cytomegalovirus-associated. Reports credit the classifier with highly specific, highly sensitive diagnosis of cytomegalovirus status.

The primer mix had 60 Vbeta and 13 Jbeta primers. TCRdb's copy holds only in-frame clones and misses some; the assay was immunoSEQ multiplex PCR. The table lists about 130,000 clones, around 77% of them singletons. The sequenced sample was PBMCs. The chain uses TRBV6-5 and TRBJ2-7; tentatively, D is TRBD2 (6 bases). The sequence was collected from a man in his fifties or sixties in good health and CMV-seronegative. CDR3 nucleotide sequence: TGTGCCAGCAACCAAGGAGGAGGAGGGTCCTACGAGCAGTACTTC. Translated, it gives CASNQGGGGSYEQYF.